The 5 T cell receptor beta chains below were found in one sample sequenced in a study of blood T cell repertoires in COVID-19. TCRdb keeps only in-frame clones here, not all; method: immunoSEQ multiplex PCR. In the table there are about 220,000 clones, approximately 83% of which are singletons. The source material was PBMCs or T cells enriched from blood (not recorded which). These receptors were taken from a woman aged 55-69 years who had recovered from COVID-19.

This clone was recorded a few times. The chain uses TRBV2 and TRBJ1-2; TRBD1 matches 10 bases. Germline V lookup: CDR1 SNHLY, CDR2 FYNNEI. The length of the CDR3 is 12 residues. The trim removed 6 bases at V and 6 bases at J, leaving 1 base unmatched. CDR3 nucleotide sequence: TGTGCCAGCAGCGGGACAGGGGATGGCTACACCTTC. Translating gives CASSGTGDGYTF.

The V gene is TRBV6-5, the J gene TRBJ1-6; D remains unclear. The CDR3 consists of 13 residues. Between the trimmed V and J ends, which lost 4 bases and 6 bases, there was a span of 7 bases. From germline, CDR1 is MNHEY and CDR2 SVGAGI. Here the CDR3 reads CASSSNSNSPLHF. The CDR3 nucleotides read TGTGCCAGCAGTTCCAACAGTAATTCACCCCTCCACTTT.

Here the CDR3 reads CACKSGDSLLGNTIYF. As DNA, the CDR3 is TGTGCCTGCAAGTCGGGGGACTCACTTCTTGGAAACACCATATATTTT. The V and J genes are TRBV19 and TRBJ1-3; D is possibly TRBD1 (5 bases). The CDR3 is 16 amino acids. The V gene lost 11 bases and the J gene lost 3 bases, with 23 bases spanning the gap. Germline lookup yields CDR1 LNHDA and CDR2 SQIVND (reference sequence).

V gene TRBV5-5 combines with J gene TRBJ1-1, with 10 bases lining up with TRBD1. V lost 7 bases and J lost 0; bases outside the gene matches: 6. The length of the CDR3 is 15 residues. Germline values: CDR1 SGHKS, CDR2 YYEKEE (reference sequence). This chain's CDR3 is CASRPGQGMNTEAFF. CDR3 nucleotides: TGTGCCAGCCGACCGGGACAGGGGATGAACACTGAAGCTTTCTTT.

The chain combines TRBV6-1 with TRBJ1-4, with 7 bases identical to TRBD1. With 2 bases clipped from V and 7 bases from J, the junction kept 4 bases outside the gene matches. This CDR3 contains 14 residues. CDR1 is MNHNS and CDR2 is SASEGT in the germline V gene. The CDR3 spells CASSERGQREKLFF. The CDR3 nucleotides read TGTGCCAGCAGTGAAAGGGGGCAGCGTGAAAAACTGTTTTTT.